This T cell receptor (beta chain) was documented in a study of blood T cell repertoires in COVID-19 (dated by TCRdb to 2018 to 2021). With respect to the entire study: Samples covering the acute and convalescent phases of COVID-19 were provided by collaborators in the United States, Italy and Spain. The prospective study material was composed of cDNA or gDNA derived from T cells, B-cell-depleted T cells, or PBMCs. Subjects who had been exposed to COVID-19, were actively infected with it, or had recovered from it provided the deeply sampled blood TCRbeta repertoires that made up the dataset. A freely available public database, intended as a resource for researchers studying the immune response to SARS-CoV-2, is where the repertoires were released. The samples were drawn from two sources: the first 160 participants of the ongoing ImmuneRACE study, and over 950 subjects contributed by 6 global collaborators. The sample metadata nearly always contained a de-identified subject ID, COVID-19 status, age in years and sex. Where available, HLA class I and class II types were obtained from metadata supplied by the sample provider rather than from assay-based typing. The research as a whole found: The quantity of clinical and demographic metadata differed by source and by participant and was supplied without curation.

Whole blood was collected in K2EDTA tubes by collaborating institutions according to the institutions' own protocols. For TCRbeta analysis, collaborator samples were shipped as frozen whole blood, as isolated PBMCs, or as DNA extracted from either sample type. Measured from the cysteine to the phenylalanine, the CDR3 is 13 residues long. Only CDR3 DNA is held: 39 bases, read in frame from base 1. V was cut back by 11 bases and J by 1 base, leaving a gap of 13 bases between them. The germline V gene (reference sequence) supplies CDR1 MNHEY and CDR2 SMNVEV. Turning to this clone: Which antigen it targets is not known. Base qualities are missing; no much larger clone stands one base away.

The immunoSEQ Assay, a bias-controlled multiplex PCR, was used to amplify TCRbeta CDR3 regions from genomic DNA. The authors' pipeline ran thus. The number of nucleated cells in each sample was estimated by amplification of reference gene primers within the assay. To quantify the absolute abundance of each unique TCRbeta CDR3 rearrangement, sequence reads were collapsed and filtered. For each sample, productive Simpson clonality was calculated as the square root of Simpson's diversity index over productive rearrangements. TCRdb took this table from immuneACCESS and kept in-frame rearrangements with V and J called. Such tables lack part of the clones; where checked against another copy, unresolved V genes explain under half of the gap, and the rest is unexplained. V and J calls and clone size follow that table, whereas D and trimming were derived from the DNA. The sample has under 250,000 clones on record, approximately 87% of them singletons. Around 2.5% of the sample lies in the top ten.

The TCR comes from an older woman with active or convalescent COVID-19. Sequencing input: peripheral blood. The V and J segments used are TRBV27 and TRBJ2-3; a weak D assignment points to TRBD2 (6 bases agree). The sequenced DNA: TGTGCCCAAAGAGAGCGGGGCACAGATACGCAGTATTTT. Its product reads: CAQRERGTDTQYF.